This T cell receptor beta chain was profiled in a study of PD-L1 blockade in urothelial cancer. For the study at large: Samples of blood were analyzed 3 weeks (second dose) and 6 weeks after treatment start.

Urothelial carcinoma, locally advanced or metastatic, affected the patients. Produced via immunoSEQ multiplex PCR; TCRdb's table is partial and in-frame only. This sample carries about 51,000 clones, 75% to 90% of them seen once, and the ten largest clones take 16%. V shed 2 bases and J shed 1 base, with 12 bases lying between them. From germline, CDR1 is SQVTM and CDR2 ANQGSEA. This CDR3 has 14 amino acids. This chain uses TRBV29-1 with TRBJ2-7; D not certain. This receptor was obtained from a man between 60 and 75 years old with urothelial cancer. This specimen was PBMCs, taken around atezolizumab (anti-PD-L1) treatment. The CDR3 protein is CSVEMSRLSYEQYF. In DNA form, the CDR3 reads TGCAGCGTTGAAATGAGCAGGCTTTCCTACGAGCAGTACTTC.